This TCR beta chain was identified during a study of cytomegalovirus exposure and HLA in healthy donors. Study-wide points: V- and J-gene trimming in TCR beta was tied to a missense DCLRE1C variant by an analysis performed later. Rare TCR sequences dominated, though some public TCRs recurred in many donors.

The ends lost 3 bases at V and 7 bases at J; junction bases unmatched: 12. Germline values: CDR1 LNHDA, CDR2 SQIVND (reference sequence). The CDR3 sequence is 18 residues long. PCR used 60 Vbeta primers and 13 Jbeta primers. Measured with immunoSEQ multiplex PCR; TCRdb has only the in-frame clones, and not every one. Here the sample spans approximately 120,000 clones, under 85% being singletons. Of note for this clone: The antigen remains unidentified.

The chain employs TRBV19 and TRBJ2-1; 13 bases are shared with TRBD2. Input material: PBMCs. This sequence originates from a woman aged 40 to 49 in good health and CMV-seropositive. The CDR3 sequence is CASSIRGLAGQTANEQFF. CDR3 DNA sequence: TGTGCCAGTAGTATTAGGGGACTAGCGGGACAAACCGCAAATGAGCAGTTCTTC.